Presented here are 12 T cell receptor beta chains from one specimen sequenced in a study of cytomegalovirus exposure and HLA in healthy donors. PCR was performed using 60 Vbeta and 13 Jbeta primers. Repertoires were generated with immunoSEQ multiplex PCR, while TCRdb's copy carries only in-frame clones and drops some. The table lists around 200,000 clones, about four fifths of them singletons, with roughly 10% in the top ten. Sequenced: PBMCs. These receptors were taken from a woman in her forties or fifties in good health and CMV-seropositive.

J is TRBJ2-5 and V is TRBV4-2; D is uncertain. Germline-derived CDR1 and CDR2 are LGHNA and YNFKEQ. This CDR3 contains 13 residues. The V end lost 2 bases, the J end lost 5 bases, and 9 bases lay between the germline ends. CDR3 region: CASSQRWLETQYF. Written as DNA, the CDR3 is TGTGCCAGCAGCCAAAGATGGCTGGAGACCCAGTACTTC.

The chain employs TRBV29-1 and TRBJ1-1; the D gene is possibly TRBD1 (6 bases). CDR3 length: 12 amino acids. Trimming left V 6 bases short and J 2 bases short, with 10 bases between. The germline V gene encodes CDR1 SQVTM and CDR2 ANQGSEA. The CDR3 is CSVGGTNTEAFF. The DNA of the CDR3 is TGCAGCGTGGGTGGGACAAACACTGAAGCTTTCTTT.

This clone was detected only once. This chain connects TRBV13 to TRBJ2-5; D may be TRBD1 (6 bases). Germline V lookup: CDR1 PRHDT, CDR2 FYEKMQ (reference sequence). Trimming pared 3 bases from V and 1 base from J, leaving 15 bases between. This CDR3 has 16 residues. The CDR3 sequence is CASSFLHRDIQETQYF. CDR3 coding DNA: TGTGCCAGCAGCTTTCTCCACCGGGACATCCAAGAGACCCAGTACTTC.

The chain employs TRBV29-1 and TRBJ2-2, with a tentative D call TRBD2 (6 bases). CDR3 length: 14 residues. The ends were cut back, 4 bases at V and 1 base at J, with 10 bases in the middle. Germline lookup yields CDR1 SQVTM and CDR2 ANQGSEA. Here the CDR3 reads CSVAGTLNTGELFF. The CDR3 coding sequence is TGCAGCGTTGCCGGGACTCTGAACACCGGGGAGCTGTTTTTT.

The V call is TRBV5-1, the J call TRBJ1-1; D unresolved. Germline V gene sequence: CDR1 SGHRS, CDR2 YFSETQ. Between the trimmed V and J ends, which lost 5 bases and 0 bases, there was a span of 11 bases. This CDR3 region has 14 residues. CDR3 sequence: CASRGGPMNTEAFF. The CDR3 bases are TGCGCCAGCAGAGGAGGACCCATGAACACTGAAGCTTTCTTT.

This chain connects TRBV30 to TRBJ1-5, with a weak D call TRBD1 (5 bases). The germline V gene has CDR1 GTSNPN and CDR2 SVGIG (reference sequence). The germline V and J ends were trimmed by 0 bases and 1 base, with 13 bases remaining between them. The CDR3 consists of 16 residues. The CDR3 nucleotides are TGTGCCTGGAGTGTTTTCCCGGGGGGGAGCAATCAGCCCCAGCATTTT. It codes for CAWSVFPGGSNQPQHF.

This sequence joins TRBV5-1 and TRBJ1-1, with D hard to call. The V gene lost 4 bases and the J gene lost 8 bases, with 12 bases spanning the gap. The CDR3 length is 12 residues. Germline assignment: CDR1 SGHRS and CDR2 YFSETQ. CDR3 residues: CASSEGLKEAFF. CDR3 DNA: TGCGCCAGCAGCGAAGGACTTAAGGAAGCTTTCTTT.

J is TRBJ2-7 and V is TRBV5-1; 7 bases agree with TRBD1. The V segment lost 7 bases and the J segment 3 bases; nucleotides outside the gene matches: 13. Germline CDR1 reads SGHRS; CDR2 reads YFSETQ. CDR3 length equals 15 residues. The CDR3 here is CASRSSLAGGYEQYF. CDR3 DNA: TGCGCCAGCCGATCATCTTTGGCAGGGGGCTACGAGCAGTACTTC.

V is TRBV9 and J is TRBJ1-3; D call uncertain. V was shortened by 0 bases and J by 2 bases, with 12 bases between the two germline ends. The CDR3 consists of 16 residues. Germline CDR1 and CDR2: SGDLS and YYNGEE. The CDR3 DNA follows: TGTGCCAGCAGCGTAGTAGGTGCGGGGACTGGAAACACCATATATTTT. Residues: CASSVVGAGTGNTIYF.

This chain uses TRBV6-5 with TRBJ1-5; weak D call: TRBD1 (6 bases). CDR1 is MNHEY, CDR2 SVGAGI, per germline. Deletions cut 6 bases from V and 4 bases from J, with 10 bases between. This CDR3 is 13 amino acids long. The CDR3, as DNA: TGTGCCAGCAGCCGGGACACGAATCAGCCCCAGCATTTT. Residues: CASSRDTNQPQHF.

The V gene is TRBV9, the J gene TRBJ1-1; 8 nucleotides match TRBD1. Unmatched junction bases numbered 2, after V lost 0 bases and J lost 4 bases. The CDR3 runs to 14 residues. CDR1 SGDLS and CDR2 YYNGEE come from the germline V gene. CDR3 bases: TGTGCCAGCAGCGTAGGGGACAGGTCCACTGAAGCTTTCTTT. Protein sequence: CASSVGDRSTEAFF.

This clone has a handful of counts. This sequence joins TRBV7-9 and TRBJ1-1; D call uncertain. In germline, CDR1 is SEHNR, CDR2 FQNEAQ (reference sequence). The CDR3 is 14 residues long. Trimming pared 2 bases from V and 0 bases from J, leaving 7 bases between. Written as DNA, the CDR3 is TGTGCCAGCAGCTTACTAGCCATGAACACTGAAGCTTTCTTT. It yields the protein CASSLLAMNTEAFF.